Presented here are 13 T cell receptor beta chains from one specimen sequenced in a study of blood T cell repertoires in COVID-19. Sequencing was performed with immunoSEQ multiplex PCR; in TCRdb, only in-frame clones are kept and a portion is missing. The table shows about 75,000 clones, with about four fifths occurring only once. The specimen was peripheral blood. Receptors were obtained from a woman older than 75 with active or convalescent COVID-19.

This sequence joins TRBV3-1 (or the pseudogene TRBV3-2) and TRBJ1-5; D possibly corresponds to TRBD1 (6 bases). This CDR3 has 15 residues. The V gene's germline CDR1 is LGHDT and CDR2 YNNKEL (reference sequence). V was clipped by 6 bases and J by 3 bases, with 15 bases between them. The CDR3 nucleotides are TGTGCCAGCAGTCCACCAGGGGCCTTCAATCAGCCCCAGCATTTT. It codes for CASSPPGAFNQPQHF.

The V and J genes are TRBV28 and TRBJ2-1, with D possibly TRBD1 on 8 matching bases. CDR1 is MDHEN and CDR2 is SYDVKM in the germline V gene. Trimming removed 5 bases from V and 4 bases from J, with 15 bases in between. The length of the CDR3 is 15 residues. CDR3 sequence (DNA): TGTGCCAGCAGTCCCCACAGGGGGGGTTACAATGAGCAGTTCTTC. This gives the protein CASSPHRGGYNEQFF.

There are a few counts of this clone. The V gene is TRBV19, the J gene TRBJ1-5; tentatively, D is TRBD1 (6 bases). CDR3 size: 16 residues. V was trimmed by 3 bases and J by 0 bases, leaving 12 bases between them. Germline CDR1 reads LNHDA; CDR2 reads SQIVND (reference sequence). The CDR3 spells CASSIFGTSSNQPQHF. CDR3 nucleotides: TGTGCCAGTAGTATCTTCGGGACAAGTAGCAATCAGCCCCAGCATTTT.

The chain joins TRBV27 to TRBJ2-1; the match to TRBD2 covers 11 bases. V shed 6 bases and J 6 bases; nucleotides not matched to a gene: 7. Looked up from germline, CDR1 is MNHEY and CDR2 is SMNVEV (reference sequence). This CDR3 contains 15 residues. The CDR3, as DNA: TGTGCCAGCAGGAAGATAACTAGCGGGAGCAATGAGCAGTTCTTC. Amino acids: CASRKITSGSNEQFF.

This chain connects TRBV19 to TRBJ2-7; D is ambiguous. V dropped 3 bases and J dropped 3 bases, with 9 bases sitting between them. The CDR3 extends over 13 amino acids. The germline gives CDR1 LNHDA, CDR2 SQIVND (reference sequence). CDR3 in amino acids: CASSISSFYEQYF. CDR3 in DNA: TGTGCCAGTAGTATTAGCTCTTTCTACGAGCAGTACTTC.

This clone was found once. V usage is TRBV7-9 and J usage is TRBJ2-7, with 7 bases that match TRBD2. Trimming cost V 1 base and J 2 bases; bases outside gene matches: 5. CDR3 length: 15 amino acids. Germline CDR1 and CDR2: SEHNR and FQNEAQ (reference sequence). The CDR3 here is CASSLGRAGPYEQYF. CDR3 DNA sequence: TGTGCCAGCAGCTTAGGCCGAGCGGGGCCCTACGAGCAGTACTTC.

The rearrangement uses TRBV11-2 and TRBJ2-5, with D possibly matching TRBD1 (6 bases). This CDR3 contains 15 residues. Germline V gene data show CDR1 as SGHAT and CDR2 as FQNNGV. The V end was cut by 2 bases, the J end by 2 bases, with 12 bases between. The CDR3 DNA reads TGTGCCAGCAGCTTACACAGGGCAAGACAAGAGACCCAGTACTTC. Its translation: CASSLHRARQETQYF.

This chain links TRBV13 with TRBJ2-4, with a possible D match to TRBD2 (6 bases). CDR3 size: 15 residues. Germline CDR1 is PRHDT and CDR2 is FYEKMQ (reference sequence). Trimming cost V 0 bases and J 9 bases, with 15 bases left between them. The CDR3 coding sequence is TGTGCCAGCAGCTTAGGCCTCGGCGGGGATCGCATTCAGTACTTC. This gives the protein CASSLGLGGDRIQYF. Full variable domain (outside the CDR3, taken from reference TRBV13 and TRBJ2-4): AAGVIQSPRHLIKEKRETATLKCYPIPRHDTVYWYQQGPGQDPQFLISFYEKMQSDKGSIPDRFSAQQFSDYHSELNMSSLELGDSALYFCASSLGLGGDRIQYFGAGTRLSVL.

Regarding this clone: Its ends do not fully match the called genes, so a read error is possible. J is TRBJ2-5 and V is TRBV7-2; TRBD1 matches 8 bases. This CDR3 is 17 amino acids long. Germline CDR1 reads SGHTA; CDR2 reads FQGNSA. Here the CDR3 reads CASSLAPLLGQGESSNF. CDR3 DNA: TGTGCCAGCAGCTTAGCCCCCCTTTTAGGACAGGGAGAAAGTTCAAACTTC.

The rearrangement uses TRBV10-3 and TRBJ2-2, with TRBD2 identical over 7 bases. The CDR3 has 14 amino acids. Trimming cost V 6 bases and J 6 bases; bases outside gene matches: 7. Germline V gene sequence: CDR1 ENHRY, CDR2 SYGVKD. This chain's CDR3 is CAIRGGNQAGELFF. The CDR3 region has the DNA TGTGCCATCAGGGGGGGGAATCAGGCCGGGGAGCTGTTTTTT.

As regards this clone: In the same sample, other DNA sequences code for this CDR3. In DNA, the CDR3 is TGTGCCAGCAGCTTAGTCAGAATGAACACTGAAGCTTTCTTT. Its translation: CASSLVRMNTEAFF. The V gene is TRBV11-2, the J gene TRBJ1-1; D remains ambiguous. The V gene's germline CDR1 is SGHAT and CDR2 FQNNGV. V dropped 1 base and J dropped 0 bases, with 6 bases sitting between them. This CDR3 has 14 amino acids.

This clone appeared a few times. The rearrangement joins TRBV4-3 to TRBJ2-2; TRBD2 matches at 7 bases. Trimming at V came to 4 bases and at J to 2 bases, leaving 1 base not matched to a gene. CDR1 and CDR2 (germline): LGHNA, YSLEER. The CDR3 sequence is 14 residues long. The CDR3 DNA reads as TGCGCCAGCAGCCGGGGGGGTAACACCGGGGAGCTGTTTTTT. Its translation: CASSRGGNTGELFF.

The chain employs TRBV30 and TRBJ1-1; 9 nucleotides agree with TRBD1. CDR1 GTSNPN and CDR2 SVGIG come from the germline V gene (reference sequence). The V gene end was trimmed by 2 bases and the J gene end by 6 bases; junction bases not matched to a gene: 7. This CDR3 spans 14 amino acids. The CDR3 spells CAWSTGGAYSEAFF. The CDR3, as DNA: TGTGCCTGGAGTACAGGGGGCGCTTACTCTGAAGCTTTCTTT.